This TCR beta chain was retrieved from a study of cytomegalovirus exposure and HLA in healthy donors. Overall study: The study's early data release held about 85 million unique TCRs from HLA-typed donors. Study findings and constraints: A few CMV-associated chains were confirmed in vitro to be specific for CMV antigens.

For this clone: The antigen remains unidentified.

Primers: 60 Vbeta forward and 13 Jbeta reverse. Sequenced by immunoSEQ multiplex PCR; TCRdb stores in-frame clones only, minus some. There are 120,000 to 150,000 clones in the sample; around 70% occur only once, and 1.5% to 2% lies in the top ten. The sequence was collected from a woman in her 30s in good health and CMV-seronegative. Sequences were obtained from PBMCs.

The CDR3 DNA is TGTGCCAGTAGTATAATATCGGCTAGCGGATACAATGAGCAGTTCTTC. Translated, it gives CASSIISASGYNEQFF. V and J are TRBV19 and TRBJ2-1, with 7 bases fitting TRBD2. CDR1 and CDR2 (germline): LNHDA, SQIVND (reference sequence). V gave up 2 bases and J gave up 4 bases; unmatched junction bases: 8. This CDR3 has 16 residues.